These 21 T cell receptor beta chains originate from one sample sequenced in a study of cytomegalovirus exposure and HLA in healthy donors. PCR involved 60 Vbeta and 13 Jbeta primers. Libraries were prepared by immunoSEQ multiplex PCR; TCRdb keeps only in-frame clonotypes and omits some of them. This repertoire shows about 34,000 clones, about two thirds found once; its top ten account for around 9.1%. Sequencing was done on a sample of PBMCs. These receptors all come from a man aged 35 to 55 in good health and CMV-seropositive.

V usage is TRBV7-2 and J usage is TRBJ2-7; a possible D gene is TRBD2 (6 bases). Deletions cut 6 bases from V and 7 bases from J, with 19 bases between. CDR1 is SGHTA, CDR2 FQGNSA, per germline. The CDR3 length is 14 residues. The DNA of the CDR3 is TGTGCCAGCAGTCCTGTTGGCGGGGTCGGAGAGCAGTACTTC. It specifies CASSPVGGVGEQYF.

The rearrangement joins TRBV5-4 to TRBJ2-7, with 8 bases fitting TRBD2. Germline assignment: CDR1 SGHNT and CDR2 YYREEE (reference sequence). The V segment lost 4 bases and the J segment 7 bases; nucleotides outside the gene matches: 10. The CDR3 length is 14 residues. The CDR3 nucleotides are TGTGCCAGCAGCGGGGGAGGACTAGCCAGGGAGCAGTACTTC. This codes for CASSGGGLAREQYF.

Turning to this clone: Compared with germline, one end of the junction differs, possibly owing to a read error. The chain employs TRBV11-2 and TRBJ2-1, with a possible D match to TRBD2 (5 bases). CDR3 size: 12 residues. From germline, CDR1 is SGHAT and CDR2 FQNNGV. CDR3: CTSSLRGDEQFF. The CDR3 nucleotides are TGTACCAGCAGCTTACGGGGTGATGAGCAGTTCTTC.

This clone occurred a few times. The genes are TRBV6-1 and TRBJ1-1; D might be TRBD1 (5 bases). Trimming removed 4 bases at V and 4 bases at J, with 13 bases between. CDR1 and CDR2 from the germline V gene are MNHNS and SASEGT. This CDR3 is 14 amino acids long. The CDR3 sequence: CASSVPGWATEAFF. Here the CDR3 DNA reads TGTGCCAGCAGTGTTCCAGGGTGGGCCACTGAAGCTTTCTTT.

This clone was detected a few times. The CDR3 here is CASSLSGGFELGYTF. The CDR3 nucleotides read TGTGCCAGCAGCTTATCGGGAGGATTTGAGCTTGGCTACACCTTC. The chain combines TRBV7-9 with TRBJ1-2; D ambiguous. CDR3 size: 15 residues. The V gene lost 2 bases and the J gene lost 7 bases, with 17 bases spanning the gap. The V gene's germline CDR1 is SEHNR and CDR2 FQNEAQ (reference sequence).

The J gene is TRBJ1-6, the V gene TRBV5-6, with 7 bases matching TRBD1. Germline V gene data show CDR1 as SGHDT and CDR2 as YYEEEE. This CDR3 spans 13 amino acids. Trimming at V came to 4 bases and at J to 11 bases, leaving 6 bases not matched to a gene. The CDR3: CASSPDRTAPLHF. The CDR3 DNA follows: TGTGCCAGCAGCCCGGACAGGACCGCACCCCTCCACTTT. The full variable domain, completed using reference TRBV5-6 and TRBJ1-6, is DAGVTQSPTHLIKTRGQQVTLRCSPKSGHDTVSWYQQALGQGPQFIFQYYEEEERQRGNFPDRFSGHQFPNYSSELNVNALLLGDSALYLCASSPDRTAPLHFGNGTRLTVT.

V is TRBV6-6 and J is TRBJ1-1, with 8 bases aligning to TRBD1. The length of the CDR3 is 13 residues. The junction had 5 bases not matched to a gene; V was cut back by 6 bases and J by 5 bases. Germline values: CDR1 MNHNY, CDR2 SVGAGI (reference sequence). The CDR3 coding sequence is TGTGCCAGCAGACTAACAGGGGGAACTGAAGCTTTCTTT. This gives the protein CASRLTGGTEAFF.

In its sample, this clone was seen a few times. The chain has TRBV2 and TRBJ1-4; a weak D match, TRBD1 (6 bases). CDR1 SNHLY and CDR2 FYNNEI come from the germline V gene. This CDR3 has 14 residues. Trimming took off 5 bases at V and 8 bases at J, with 15 bases between the two ends. The CDR3 DNA is TGTGCCAGCAGTAGGGGCAGGGGAAGCGAAAAACTGTTTTTT. Translation: CASSRGRGSEKLFF.

This clone was found a few times. This chain joins TRBV9 and TRBJ2-3; tentative D call: TRBD1 (5 bases). The CDR3 totals 15 residues. From germline, CDR1 is SGDLS and CDR2 YYNGEE. V gave up 4 bases and J gave up 1 base, with 13 bases separating them. CDR3 residues: CASSLDSLRTDTQYF. In DNA form, the CDR3 reads TGTGCCAGCAGCCTTGACAGCCTCCGCACAGATACGCAGTATTTT.

This clone appeared a few times. The chain joins TRBV7-7 to TRBJ2-1; 10 bases line up with TRBD1. Germline CDR1 and CDR2: SSHAT and FNYEAQ (reference sequence). The CDR3 is 14 amino acids. V shed 6 bases, J shed 9 bases, and the junction held 8 bases outside the gene matches. In DNA, the CDR3 is TGTGCCAGCAGTCCCGGGACAGGGGTCAGTGAGCAGTTCTTC. The encoded protein is CASSPGTGVSEQFF.

This clone has a handful of counts. J is TRBJ1-3 and V is TRBV19, with D unclear. The CDR3 is 16 amino acids. V lost 4 bases to trimming and J lost 0 bases, with 13 bases between them. In germline, CDR1 is LNHDA, CDR2 SQIVND (reference sequence). The CDR3 protein is CASSNRSVSSGNTIYF. In nucleotides, the CDR3 is TGTGCCAGTAGTAATCGCTCCGTTAGCTCTGGAAACACCATATATTTT.

This chain joins TRBV2 and TRBJ2-5, with a tentative D call TRBD1 (5 bases). The CDR3 covers 15 residues. Germline-derived CDR1 and CDR2 are SNHLY and FYNNEI. Trimming removed 2 bases at V and 2 bases at J, with 12 bases between. For the CDR3, the DNA is TGTGCCAGCAGTGAATTGTTAGGGGCTCAAGAGACCCAGTACTTC. This gives the protein CASSELLGAQETQYF. Filled out from reference TRBV2 and TRBJ2-5, the complete variable domain reads EPEVTQTPSHQVTQMGQEVILRCVPISNHLYFYWYRQILGQKVEFLVSFYNNEISEKSEIFDDQFSVERPDGSNFTLKIRSTKLEDSAMYFCASSELLGAQETQYFGPGTRLLVL.

The V and J genes are TRBV6-5 and TRBJ1-2, with 9 positions matching TRBD1. The V segment lost 4 bases and the J segment 2 bases; nucleotides outside the gene matches: 2. From germline, CDR1 is MNHEY and CDR2 SVGAGI. The CDR3 extends over 14 amino acids. CDR3 sequence: CASSLGTGNYGYTF. The DNA of the CDR3 is TGTGCCAGCAGTTTAGGGACAGGGAACTATGGCTACACCTTC.

CDR3 nucleotide sequence: TGTGCCAGCAGCTTAGGAATAAGAGATTCACCCCTCCACTTT. The encoded protein is CASSLGIRDSPLHF. The chain combines TRBV11-3 with TRBJ1-6; D not certain. Germline lookup yields CDR1 SGHNT and CDR2 YENEEA. Trimming shortened V by 1 base and J by 8 bases, and 9 bases separated the two germline ends. This CDR3 contains 14 residues.

The count of this clone is one. The chain joins TRBV6-6 to TRBJ1-2, with 11 positions matching TRBD1. Germline V lookup: CDR1 MNHNY, CDR2 SVGAGI (reference sequence). This CDR3 has 15 residues. V shed 0 bases, J shed 7 bases, and the junction held 4 bases outside the gene matches. The CDR3 DNA is TGTGCCAGCAGTTACTCTGGGACAGGGGGAAGTGGCTACACCTTC. Amino acids: CASSYSGTGGSGYTF.

The V and J genes are TRBV19 and TRBJ2-1, with 9 bases matching TRBD1. The length of the CDR3 is 12 residues. J lost 6 bases, V lost 6 bases, and 0 bases had no gene match. The germline gives CDR1 LNHDA, CDR2 SQIVND (reference sequence). The CDR3 DNA is TGTGCCAGTAGGGACAGGGGCAATGAGCAGTTCTTC. As protein: CASRDRGNEQFF. Complete variable domain (other parts from reference TRBV19 and TRBJ2-1): DGGITQSPKYLFRKEGQNVTLSCEQNLNHDAMYWYRQDPGQGLRLIYYSQIVNDFQKGDIAEGYSVSREKKESFPLTVTSAQKNPTAFYLCASRDRGNEQFFGPGTRLTVL.

This clone has a handful of counts. V gene TRBV11-3 combines with J gene TRBJ1-2; 7 nucleotides align to TRBD1. CDR3 length equals 13 residues. After removal of 4 bases from V and 5 bases from J, the junction contained 4 bases not matched to a gene. Per the germline V gene, CDR1 is SGHNT and CDR2 is YENEEA. The CDR3 DNA follows: TGTGCCAGCAGCTCGACAGGGCCATATGGCTACACCTTC. This gives the protein CASSSTGPYGYTF.

The V gene is TRBV19, the J gene TRBJ1-2; no clear D gene. CDR1 and CDR2 (germline): LNHDA, SQIVND (reference sequence). CDR3 length: 16 residues. The V end was cut by 0 bases, the J end by 1 base, with 12 bases between. CDR3 residues: CASSIDLPRVNYGYTF. As DNA, the CDR3 is TGTGCCAGTAGTATAGATCTGCCCCGGGTTAACTATGGCTACACCTTC.

This clone was counted between two and nine times. The genes are TRBV18 and TRBJ1-1; D gene ambiguous. Trimming took 6 bases from V and 4 from J, leaving 15 bases between them. Germline loops: CDR1 KGHSH, CDR2 LQKENI. This CDR3 has 14 residues. CDR3 nucleotide sequence: TGTGCCAGCTCCGTGATGGTGCCGGGCACTGAAGCTTTCTTT. It specifies CASSVMVPGTEAFF.

The chain is built from TRBV2 and TRBJ2-1, with D possibly TRBD1 on 5 matching bases. V was clipped by 2 bases and J by 3 bases, with 11 bases between them. The CDR3 spans 15 residues. Germline V gene sequence: CDR1 SNHLY, CDR2 FYNNEI. CDR3 coding DNA: TGTGCCAGCAGTGAAATCGGGCAGGGCTACAATGAGCAGTTCTTC. It specifies CASSEIGQGYNEQFF.

This clone was counted a few times. This sequence joins TRBV11-3 and TRBJ2-3, with 7 bases identical to TRBD1. This CDR3 has 16 residues. From germline, CDR1 is SGHNT and CDR2 YENEEA. J lost 3 bases, V lost 5 bases, and 11 bases had no gene match. The DNA for the CDR3 is TGTGCCAGCAGCATCGGCCTGGCCAGGGGGACAGATACGCAGTATTTT. It codes for CASSIGLARGTDTQYF.